This T cell receptor (beta chain) came from a study of blood T cell repertoires in COVID-19. The wider study: Samples of COVID-19 (acute and convalescent) were obtained from the United States, Italy and Spain.

CDR1 SGHTA and CDR2 FQGTGA come from the germline V gene. This CDR3 contains 12 residues. V was trimmed by 2 bases and J by 6 bases, leaving 4 bases between them. Sequencing used immunoSEQ multiplex PCR; TCRdb keeps in-frame clones, though not all of them. This table has tens of thousands of clones, around 82% appearing once. The specimen sequenced was peripheral blood. J is TRBJ2-2 and V is TRBV7-3; D gene uncertain. This TCR derives from a woman of 80 years or more with active or convalescent COVID-19. The CDR3 region has the DNA TGTGCCAGCAGCTTAGGCTCCGGGGAGCTGTTTTTT. Residues: CASSLGSGELFF.